This record concerns one T cell receptor (beta chain) sequence. This clone was counted once. What this receptor recognizes is not known. Per-nucleotide qualities are absent, and no much larger clonotype sits a single base away. Trimming takes 4 bases from V and 6 bases from J, and the germline ends sit 13 bases apart. Reading from cysteine to phenylalanine, the CDR3 counts 13 amino acids. Solely the CDR3 DNA is kept, with 39 bases framed from the first base. The germline V gene encodes CDR1 SGHTS and CDR2 YDEGEE. This entry comes from a study of cytotoxic CD8 clonotypes in ibrutinib-treated CLL (dated by TCRdb to the early 2020s). Regarding the complete study: In this cohort, approximately 15 patients were treatment-naive and about ten were relapsed/refractory, while fewer than 18 had unmutated IGHV. Responses were partial in some 24 patients and complete in 2; after median around 66 months follow-up, 14 stayed in remission and 12 progressed. Response samples were taken after a median of approximately 13 months on treatment, ranging from about 6 to 40 months. Samples averaged about 260,000 productive templates and some 96,000 productive rearrangements. Longitudinal samples were available for 26 of the 86 trial participants. Cryopreserved peripheral blood mononuclear cells were obtained before treatment, at response, and at either sustained remission or disease progression. Every remission and progressive disease sample was obtained while ibrutinib was still being received by the patients. Broader findings and caveats from the paper: Clonality rose at ibrutinib response, remained stable during sustained remission, and dropped back toward baseline at progression. Sampling times were not matched between sustained-remission and progressing patients, and lymph node repertoires were not studied. Public clonotypes were rare and either shrank or stayed stable during treatment, and the rise in clonality at ibrutinib response reflected expansion of private clonotypes. At baseline, clonality was higher than in age-matched healthy donors and showed a strong correlation with circulating CD8+ T-cell counts.

The time point label for this specimen denotes: approximately 25 months on ibrutinib. For TCR beta library preparation, 1.5 to 2 micrograms of genomic DNA were extracted from the cryopreserved PBMCs. High-throughput TCR beta sequencing was performed on longitudinal blood samples from CLL patients receiving ibrutinib monotherapy. Patients were enrolled in a phase 2 open-label single-center ibrutinib monotherapy trial. The goal of deep resolution MiSeq sequencing was a depth between 1 in 1 million and 1 in 200,000 T cells, and coverage averaged 10x per clonotype. TCR beta libraries were generated with the immunoSEQ hsTCRB Kit. The original pipeline was this. The data were analyzed with ImmunoSEQ Analyzer and ImmunoSEQ Data Assistant, and V, D and J gene assignments followed IMGT definitions. Clonality, which ranges from 0 to 1, was calculated as one minus the normalized Shannon entropy of productive rearrangement frequencies. Only overrepresented clonotypes making up at least 0.05% of the repertoire of each patient were included in the public clonotype analysis. About twelve age-matched healthy donor repertoires from immuneACCESS were used as controls for clonality. TCRdb retrieved this table from immuneACCESS and kept in-frame rearrangements only. Not all clones are present; in checked studies, unresolved V genes account for under half, and no reason is known for the remainder. The D gene and trimming were derived from the DNA, and the V and J assignments and clone size from that table. Within this sample are 75,000 to 80,000 clones, with roughly 83% of them counted one time only. Less than 45% of the sample lies in the top ten.

This clonotype was obtained from a human donor with chronic lymphocytic leukemia. This chain joins TRBV5-8 to TRBJ1-2; tentative D gene TRBD1, with 5 bases matching. The starting material was PBMCs, obtained after 24 months of ibrutinib treatment. The CDR3 has the sequence CASSRGPSDGYTF. At the DNA level, the sequence is TGTGCCAGCAGCCGGGGCCCCTCCGATGGCTACACCTTC.